Each of the 6 T cell receptor beta chains below was sequenced from the same sample in a study of T-cell reconstitution after alpha-beta-depleted transplantation in children listed by TCRdb under 2016. Library preparation employed PCR. Sequencing used an Illumina HiSeq 2500. TCR libraries were prepared with molecular barcoding, using unique molecular identifiers to normalize TCRbeta repertoire quantification. In-frame beta chains were kept once TCRdb had trimmed the public reads at Q25 with fastp and called clones with MiXCR. Identical CDR3 proteins give one entry, which carries the most common genes and DNA. The sample table lists over 90,000 distinct CDR3 sequences, less than 6% of them with a count of one. Of the sample, about 6% is held by the ten largest clones. In the paper's terms, the time point label means: day 60 (about 2 months) after transplantation. This specimen's treatment or condition label, per the study, means: allogeneic hematopoietic cell transplantation with graft depleted of TCRalphabeta T cells and CD19 B cells.

Sequencing was performed on PBMCs, mostly from graft donor cells, taken 60 days after TCRalphabeta/CD19-depleted stem cell transplant. These receptors all come from a female patient under 10 years old who had a stem cell transplant for Fanconi anemia, so the T cells may come from the graft donor.

There are a few counts of this clonotype. This chain joins TRBV5-1 and TRBJ2-3, with D hard to call. The V end was cut by 4 bases, the J end by 4 bases, with 19 bases between. The CDR3 is made up of 16 amino acids. Looked up from germline, CDR1 is SGHRS and CDR2 is YFSETQ. CDR3 sequence: CASSPPSLGPPDTQYF. For the CDR3, the DNA is TGCGCCAGCAGCCCTCCATCTTTGGGCCCCCCAGATACGCAGTATTTT.

This clonotype was seen more than once but under ten times. The chain is built from TRBV15 and TRBJ2-5; 7 nucleotides agree with TRBD1. The V segment lost 2 bases and the J segment 0 bases; nucleotides outside the gene matches: 9. Germline V gives CDR1 LNHNV, CDR2 YYDKDF (reference sequence). This CDR3 region has 17 residues. For the CDR3, the DNA is TGTGCCACCAGCAGATTCCTTCCTGACAGGGACCAAGAGACCCAGTACTTC. Its protein is CATSRFLPDRDQETQYF.

The chain couples TRBV20-1 to TRBJ2-5; 15 nucleotides align to TRBD2. Germline V gives CDR1 DFQATT, CDR2 SNEGSKA (reference sequence). The CDR3 totals 18 residues. V was pared by 0 bases and J by 5 bases, with 10 bases of the junction left unmatched. CDR3 residues: CSARDYRTSGRAAETQYF. The CDR3 DNA reads as TGCAGTGCTAGAGATTACCGGACTAGCGGGAGGGCCGCGGAGACCCAGTACTTC.

The chain recombines TRBV30 with TRBJ2-7, with TRBD1 identical over 7 bases. CDR1 and CDR2 (germline): GTSNPN, SVGIG (reference sequence). This CDR3 has 14 amino acids. The junction had 13 bases not matched to a gene; V was cut back by 5 bases and J by 6 bases. CDR3: CAWDPGQRSGEQYF. The DNA for the CDR3 is TGTGCCTGGGATCCGGGACAGAGGTCGGGCGAGCAGTACTTC. Variable domain in full (rest from reference TRBV30 and TRBJ2-7): SQTIHQWPATLVQPVGSPLSLECTVEGTSNPNLYWYRQAAGRGLQLLFYSVGIGQISSEVPQNLSASRPQDRQFILSSKKLLLSDSGFYLCAWDPGQRSGEQYFGPGTRLTVT.

This clonotype was counted many times. J is TRBJ2-4 and V is TRBV29-1; TRBD1 might be the D (6 bases). Trimming took 5 bases from V and 4 from J, leaving 15 bases between them. The CDR3 extends over 14 amino acids. CDR1 and CDR2 from the germline V gene are SQVTM and ANQGSEA. CDR3 sequence reads: CSVSPLGTKNIQYF. The CDR3 nucleotides are TGCAGCGTTTCCCCACTAGGGACAAAAAACATTCAGTACTTC.

This clonotype was picked up many times. This chain uses TRBV24-1 with TRBJ2-3, with unresolved D. The germline CDR1 and CDR2 sequences are KGHDR and SFDVKD. CDR3 length: 13 amino acids. V was shortened by 1 base and J by 3 bases, with 4 bases between the two germline ends. The CDR3 here is CATSDFRTDTQYF. The CDR3 DNA reads as TGTGCCACCAGTGATTTTCGGACAGATACGCAGTATTTT.